Listed here are 28 T cell receptor beta chains from one sample, sequenced in a study of CD8+ T cells in alopecia areata. RNA was extracted and reverse transcribed into cDNA as the sequencing template. Libraries were prepared by immunoSEQ multiplex PCR; TCRdb keeps only in-frame clonotypes and omits some of them. The sample has over 200,000 clones; 57% are singletons. Sequenced material: CD4+ T cells sorted from blood, taken at week 0. These receptors were taken from a human donor with alopecia areata.

This chain links TRBV29-1 with TRBJ2-4; 9 bases line up with TRBD1. The CDR3 is 12 residues long. Germline CDR1 reads SQVTM; CDR2 reads ANQGSEA. After removal of 7 bases from V and 8 bases from J, the junction contained 6 bases not matched to a gene. The CDR3 DNA is TGCAGCGGCCGACAGGGGGTAGACATTCAGTACTTC. Its protein product is CSGRQGVDIQYF.

Notes on this clone: The sample holds other DNA sequences that translate to the same CDR3. This chain uses TRBV25-1 with TRBJ2-7; D gene unclear. Deletions cut 2 bases from V and 4 bases from J, with 3 bases between. The CDR3 extends over 11 amino acids. CDR1 is MGHDK and CDR2 is SYGVNS in the germline V gene. CDR3 in amino acids: CASSERYEQYF. The CDR3 nucleotides are TGTGCCAGCAGTGAAAGGTACGAGCAGTACTTC.

The chain couples TRBV7-2 to TRBJ1-1, with D uncertain. This CDR3 spans 12 amino acids. The V end was cut by 0 bases, the J end by 10 bases, with 9 bases between. Germline V lookup: CDR1 SGHTA, CDR2 FQGNSA. In DNA, the CDR3 is TGTGCCAGCAGCTTAGCCAGGATGACAGCTTTCTTT. This sequence encodes CASSLARMTAFF.

This rearrangement joins TRBV4-1 to TRBJ2-5, with TRBD1 matching over 8 bases. The CDR3 has 16 amino acids. V trimming: 3 bases; J trimming: 1 base; junction bases outside the gene matches: 7. Germline V gene sequence: CDR1 MGHRA, CDR2 YSYEKL. The CDR3 bases are TGCGCCAGCAGCCAGGGCGACAGGGGCCGCCAAGAGACCCAGTACTTC. Encoded protein: CASSQGDRGRQETQYF.

This rearrangement joins TRBV9 to TRBJ1-2; D gene ambiguous. Per germline, CDR1 SGDLS and CDR2 YYNGEE. The germline V and J ends were trimmed by 0 bases and 1 base, with 4 bases remaining between them. The CDR3 sequence is 13 residues long. CDR3 residues: CASSVDSNYGYTF. In nucleotides, the CDR3 is TGTGCCAGCAGCGTAGACAGTAACTATGGCTACACCTTC.

The chain joins TRBV5-1 to TRBJ2-1, with D possibly matching TRBD2 (5 bases). The V end lost 2 bases, the J end lost 2 bases, and 8 bases lay between the germline ends. Germline V gene sequence: CDR1 SGHRS, CDR2 YFSETQ. CDR3 length: 14 residues. The CDR3, as DNA: TGCGCCAGCAGCTTCAGCGGAACCTACAATGAGCAGTTCTTC. Its translation is CASSFSGTYNEQFF. Using reference TRBV5-1 and TRBJ2-1 for the parts outside the CDR3, the full variable domain is KAGVTQTPRYLIKTRGQQVTLSCSPISGHRSVSWYQQTPGQGLQFLFEYFSETQRNKGNFPGRFSGRQFSNSRSEMNVSTLELGDSALYLCASSFSGTYNEQFFGPGTRLTVL.

The rearrangement uses TRBV29-1 and TRBJ2-1; maybe TRBD2 (6 bases). Germline lookup yields CDR1 SQVTM and CDR2 ANQGSEA. Trimming removed 1 base at V and 3 bases at J, with 13 bases between. The CDR3 is 15 residues long. In DNA form, the CDR3 reads TGCAGCGTTGAAGGGGGGGAGAAGGTCTACAATGAGCAGTTCTTC. This sequence encodes CSVEGGEKVYNEQFF.

The chain employs TRBV6-6 and TRBJ2-5; D is perhaps TRBD1 (5 bases). Trimming shortened V by 7 bases and J by 2 bases, and 11 bases separated the two germline ends. Germline CDR1 is MNHNY and CDR2 is SVGAGI (reference sequence). CDR3 length: 13 amino acids. CDR3 in amino acids: CASKDTNQETQYF. The CDR3 DNA reads as TGTGCCAGCAAGGACACCAATCAAGAGACCCAGTACTTC.

The genes are TRBV6-5 and TRBJ2-7; D might be TRBD1 (5 bases). The V end lost 6 bases, the J end lost 3 bases, and 15 bases lay between the germline ends. Per germline, CDR1 MNHEY and CDR2 SVGAGI. The CDR3 runs to 14 residues. This CDR3 reads CASSREQGNYEQYF. The CDR3, as DNA: TGTGCCAGCAGCCGCGAGCAGGGTAACTACGAGCAGTACTTC.

The V gene is TRBV4-1, the J gene TRBJ2-7; 9 positions match TRBD1. In germline, CDR1 is MGHRA, CDR2 YSYEKL. The CDR3 runs to 15 residues. J gave up 2 bases and V 2 bases, and 4 bases lay outside the gene matches. The CDR3 nucleotides are TGCGCCAGCAGCCAACATAGGACAGGGGCCTACGAGCAGTACTTC. Encoded protein: CASSQHRTGAYEQYF.

This clone was seen at least ten times. The gene calls are TRBV2 and TRBJ1-1; the D gene is possibly TRBD1 (6 bases). V was shortened by 3 bases and J by 0 bases, with 11 bases between the two germline ends. The CDR3 is 15 amino acids. Germline V lookup: CDR1 SNHLY, CDR2 FYNNEI. The CDR3, as DNA: TGTGCCAGCAGTGAGCAGGGACATATGAACACTGAAGCTTTCTTT. This gives the protein CASSEQGHMNTEAFF.

As regards this clone: Other DNA sequences of this sample code for an identical CDR3. The genes are TRBV5-1 and TRBJ2-5; 8 positions agree with TRBD1. Trimming removed 4 bases from V and 4 bases from J; junction bases left unmatched: 3. The CDR3 covers 13 residues. Germline CDR1 is SGHRS and CDR2 is YFSETQ. CDR3 sequence reads: CASSLGQGETQYF. The CDR3 DNA follows: TGCGCCAGCAGCCTCGGACAGGGAGAGACCCAGTACTTC.

This clone was seen a handful of times. CDR3 nucleotide sequence: TGTGCCTTCGCAGCATTGAGCACAGATACGCAGTATTTT. It yields the protein CAFAALSTDTQYF. The chain combines TRBV30 with TRBJ2-3; D is uncertain. Germline lookup yields CDR1 GTSNPN and CDR2 SVGIG (reference sequence). The CDR3 sequence is 13 residues long. Between the trimmed V and J ends, which lost 7 bases and 0 bases, there was a span of 11 bases.

This clone has a handful of counts. The gene calls are TRBV6-5 and TRBJ2-3; D gene uncertain. Looked up from germline, CDR1 is MNHEY and CDR2 is SVGAGI. This CDR3 spans 14 amino acids. V lost 2 bases and J lost 4, with 10 bases in between. The CDR3 region has the DNA TGTGCCAGCAGTTACCGGCGGCCGGCAGATACGCAGTATTTT. This sequence encodes CASSYRRPADTQYF.

The chain recombines TRBV25-1 with TRBJ2-7; D not certain. V lost 5 bases to trimming and J lost 3 bases, with 17 bases between them. This CDR3 is 15 amino acids long. The germline V gene encodes CDR1 MGHDK and CDR2 SYGVNS. The CDR3 nucleotides read TGTGCCAGCAGTTCTTGGGCACTCTGGAACTACGAGCAGTACTTC. Amino acid sequence: CASSSWALWNYEQYF.

This clone was counted between two and nine times. The chain has TRBV14 and TRBJ2-7; TRBD2 might be the D (6 bases). CDR3 length: 15 amino acids. In germline, CDR1 is SGHDN, CDR2 FVKESK. The V and J ends lost 7 bases and 8 bases respectively, with 24 bases between them. The CDR3 reads CASILTRDWKKKQYF. The CDR3 DNA sequence: TGTGCCAGCATCCTAACCCGGGACTGGAAAAAGAAGCAGTACTTC.

The rearrangement links TRBV2 to TRBJ2-6; D gene ambiguous. CDR3 length: 16 residues. The germline V gene has CDR1 SNHLY and CDR2 FYNNEI. The V and J ends lost 4 bases and 0 bases respectively, with 10 bases between them. CDR3 bases: TGTGCCAGCAGTGGCGGCCTAAGCTCTGGGGCCAACGTCCTGACTTTC. Encoded protein: CASSGGLSSGANVLTF.

V is TRBV6-5 and J is TRBJ1-2; no definite D call. The CDR3 sequence is 13 residues long. The germline gives CDR1 MNHEY, CDR2 SVGAGI. V was trimmed by 2 bases and J by 3 bases, leaving 7 bases between them. The CDR3 loop reads CASSYVQDYGYTF. In DNA form, the CDR3 reads TGTGCCAGCAGTTACGTGCAGGACTATGGCTACACCTTC.

The chain carries TRBV4-1 and TRBJ2-1; TRBD1 aligns across 12 bases. Trimming took 1 base from V and 7 from J; bases not matched to a gene: 11. The CDR3 has 18 amino acids. The germline V gene encodes CDR1 MGHRA and CDR2 YSYEKL. DNA for the CDR3: TGCGCCAGCAGCCAAGCGGTAATGGGACAGGGGGCGACGAATGAGCAGTTCTTC. Protein product: CASSQAVMGQGATNEQFF.

The V call is TRBV10-3, the J call TRBJ2-7; 10 bases align to TRBD2. CDR3 length: 16 amino acids. Losses at the gene ends were 9 bases for V and 0 bases for J; bases not matched to a gene: 11. CDR1 and CDR2 (germline): ENHRY, SYGVKD. CDR3 bases: TGTGCCATAGGGGGTTTAGCGGGAGGTTACTCCTACGAGCAGTACTTC. This codes for CAIGGLAGGYSYEQYF.

This chain connects TRBV29-1 to TRBJ2-7; D unresolved. V was trimmed by 6 bases and J by 3 bases, leaving 15 bases between them. Germline assignment: CDR1 SQVTM and CDR2 ANQGSEA. The CDR3 length is 13 residues. CDR3 in DNA: TGCAGCGTCGCCCAGACACCAGACTACGAGCAGTACTTC. Its translation: CSVAQTPDYEQYF.

The chain uses TRBV30 and TRBJ1-6, with 9 bases fitting TRBD1. The CDR3 has 17 amino acids. Germline V gives CDR1 GTSNPN, CDR2 SVGIG (reference sequence). After removal of 0 bases from V and 0 bases from J, the junction contained 3 bases not matched to a gene. The CDR3 sequence: CAWSVSTGGSYNSPLHF. The DNA of the CDR3 is TGTGCCTGGAGTGTGTCGACAGGGGGCTCCTATAATTCACCCCTCCACTTT.

The chain employs TRBV7-9 and TRBJ2-7, with 9 bases matching TRBD1. Germline trimming cut 6 bases from V and 5 bases from J; bases unmatched to any gene: 5. This CDR3 has 13 residues. Germline loops: CDR1 SEHNR, CDR2 FQNEAQ (reference sequence). The CDR3 loop is CASRTGGKDEQYF. In DNA form, the CDR3 reads TGTGCCAGCAGAACAGGGGGCAAAGACGAGCAGTACTTC.

The V gene is TRBV6-5, the J gene TRBJ1-6, with TRBD1 as a possible D gene (5 bases). Germline V gives CDR1 MNHEY, CDR2 SVGAGI. V was trimmed by 6 bases and J by 8 bases, leaving 14 bases between them. The length of the CDR3 is 14 residues. The CDR3 sequence is CASRGTGNYSPLHF. CDR3 nucleotides: TGTGCCAGCAGAGGGACCGGGAATTATTCACCCCTCCACTTT.

This clone has more than one count but fewer than ten. V and J are TRBV4-2 and TRBJ2-1; 10 nucleotides match TRBD2. Unmatched junction bases numbered 7, after V lost 0 bases and J lost 8 bases. Germline V gene sequence: CDR1 LGHNA, CDR2 YNFKEQ. This CDR3 contains 16 residues. CDR3 sequence: CASSQDQLAGNDEQFF. In DNA form, the CDR3 reads TGTGCCAGCAGCCAAGATCAACTAGCGGGGAACGATGAGCAGTTCTTC.

This clone has just a few counts. The J gene is TRBJ2-7, the V gene TRBV25-1, with D possibly being TRBD1 (5 bases). This CDR3 spans 11 amino acids. Germline lookup yields CDR1 MGHDK and CDR2 SYGVNS. V was shortened by 9 bases and J by 3 bases, with 9 bases between the two germline ends. The CDR3 coding sequence is TGTGCCAGTACGACAGACTACGAGCAGTACTTC. It is translated as CASTTDYEQYF.

This rearrangement joins TRBV30 to TRBJ1-2, with D possibly TRBD1 on 5 matching bases. The germline V gene encodes CDR1 GTSNPN and CDR2 SVGIG (reference sequence). The CDR3 sequence is 16 residues long. Deletions cut 1 base from V and 2 bases from J, with 17 bases between. This CDR3 reads CAWSARTTPLNYGYTF. The DNA for the CDR3 is TGTGCCTGGAGTGCTCGGACAACCCCTTTAAACTATGGCTACACCTTC.

The V call is TRBV5-6, the J call TRBJ1-5, with D uncertain. V was cut by 4 bases and J by 0 bases, with 11 bases left in between. The CDR3 contains 15 residues. Germline CDR1 reads SGHDT; CDR2 reads YYEEEE. CDR3 sequence: CASSPLWDSNQPQHF. In nucleotides, the CDR3 is TGTGCCAGCAGCCCCCTCTGGGATAGCAATCAGCCCCAGCATTTT.